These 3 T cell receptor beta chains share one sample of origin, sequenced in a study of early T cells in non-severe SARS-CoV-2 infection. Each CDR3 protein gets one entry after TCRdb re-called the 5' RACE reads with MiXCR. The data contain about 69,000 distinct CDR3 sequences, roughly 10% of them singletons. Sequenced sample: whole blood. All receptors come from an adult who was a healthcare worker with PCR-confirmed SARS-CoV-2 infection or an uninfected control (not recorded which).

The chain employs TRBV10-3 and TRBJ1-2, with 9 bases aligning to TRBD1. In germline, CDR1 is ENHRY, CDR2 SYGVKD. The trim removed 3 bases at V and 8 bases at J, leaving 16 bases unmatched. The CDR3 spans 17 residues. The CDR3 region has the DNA TGTGCCATCAGTGAACCTGCCGGGGGGACAGGGAGTGCGGGCTACACCTTC. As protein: CAISEPAGGTGSAGYTF.

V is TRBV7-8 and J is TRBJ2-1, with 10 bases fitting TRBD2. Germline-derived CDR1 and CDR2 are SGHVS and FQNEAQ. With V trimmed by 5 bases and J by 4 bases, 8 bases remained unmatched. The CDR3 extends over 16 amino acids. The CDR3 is CASSPSGRDTYNEQFF. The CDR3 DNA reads TGTGCCAGCAGCCCTAGCGGGAGAGATACATACAATGAGCAGTTCTTC.

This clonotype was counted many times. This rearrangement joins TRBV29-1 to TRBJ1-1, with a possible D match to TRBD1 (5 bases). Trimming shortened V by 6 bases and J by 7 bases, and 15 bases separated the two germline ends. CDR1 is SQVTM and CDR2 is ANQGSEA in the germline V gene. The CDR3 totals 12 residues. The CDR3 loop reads CSVGDLDREAFF. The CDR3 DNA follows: TGCAGCGTGGGGGACCTGGACCGTGAAGCTTTCTTT.